Below, one T cell receptor beta chain is given with its context. The antigen remains unidentified. Libraries were prepared by immunoSEQ multiplex PCR; TCRdb keeps only in-frame clonotypes and omits some of them. The sample holds roughly 43,000 clones, about 81% seen once. Trimming left V 1 base short and J 5 bases short, with 8 bases between. The CDR3 is 14 amino acids. Germline V CDR1 and CDR2: SEHNR, FQNEAQ (reference sequence). This record belongs to a study of a mutant IDH1 vaccine in newly diagnosed glioma. Study context: The initiation of vaccination occurred 4-6 weeks after radiotherapy alone, or with temozolomide cycles.

The time point denotes: week 23, last vaccination. Doses consisted of 300 ug of mutant IDH1 20-mer peptide each, paired with topical imiquimod. The source material was PBMCs, sampled from a glioma patient whose treatment included an IDH1 peptide vaccine. This receptor was obtained from a woman younger than 35 with glioma. Some clones in this sample may be carry-over from other donors' samples. This sequence joins TRBV7-9 and TRBJ2-2; no clear D. The CDR3 DNA reads TGTGCCAGCAGCTTAGTTGGCACAACCGGGGAGCTGTTTTTT. Translating it yields CASSLVGTTGELFF.